The source of this T cell receptor beta chain is a study of graft-versus-host responses after intestinal transplantation. Background on the study: All of the recipients had induction that used anti-thymocyte globulin, then tacrolimus and steroids for about 3 years. Study results and limitations: Within allografts, high graft-versus-host to host-versus-graft clonal ratios were seen among patients with graft-donor T cell macrochimerism. Among recipient marrow samples, GvH clones were found; some appeared first in ileum or blood.

The repertoire was sequenced with immunoSEQ multiplex PCR; TCRdb's copy has only in-frame clones and lacks some. The sample includes about 97,000 clones, 91% of them seen just once. Germline lookup yields CDR1 SGHTA and CDR2 FQGNSA. The CDR3 is made up of 16 amino acids. The trim removed 3 bases at V and 4 bases at J, leaving 11 bases unmatched. Remarks on this clone: The antigen is unknown.

This chain connects TRBV7-2 to TRBJ2-7; 8 bases agree with TRBD2. The specimen was unstimulated CD4+ T cells sorted from spleen or lymph node cells, collected before transplant. This sequence originates from a human donor who was the organ donor for an intestinal transplant. CDR3 nucleotide sequence: TGTGCCAGCAGCTTTAGGATAGCGGGGAAAGGTTACGAGCAGTACTTC. As protein: CASSFRIAGKGYEQYF. Variable domain in full (rest from reference TRBV7-2 and TRBJ2-7): GAGVSQSPSNKVTEKGKDVELRCDPISGHTALYWYRQSLGQGLEFLIYFQGNSAPDKSGLPSDRFSAERTGGSVSTLTIQRTQQEDSAVYLCASSFRIAGKGYEQYFGPGTRLTVT.